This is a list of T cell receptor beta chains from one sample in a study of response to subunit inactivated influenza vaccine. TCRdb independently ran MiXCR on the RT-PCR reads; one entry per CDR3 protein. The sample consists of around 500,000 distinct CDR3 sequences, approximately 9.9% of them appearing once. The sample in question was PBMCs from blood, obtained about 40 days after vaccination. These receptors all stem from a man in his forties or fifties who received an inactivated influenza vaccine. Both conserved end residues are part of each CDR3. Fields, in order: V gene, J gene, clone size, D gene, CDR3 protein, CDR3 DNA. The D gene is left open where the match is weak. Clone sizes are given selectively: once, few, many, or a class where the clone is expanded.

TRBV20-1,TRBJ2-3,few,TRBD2,CSASRGLAADTQYF,TGCAGTGCTAGCCGGGGACTAGCGGCAGATACGCAGTATTTT
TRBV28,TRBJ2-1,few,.,CASSPIDQSLYEQFF,TGTGCCAGCAGTCCCATAGACCAATCGTTGTACGAGCAGTTCTTC
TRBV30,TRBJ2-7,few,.,CAWSVRNEQYF,TGTGCCTGGAGTGTCAGAAACGAGCAGTACTTC
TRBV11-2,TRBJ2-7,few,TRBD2,CASSLLAGGGEQYF,TGTGCCAGCAGTTTGTTAGCGGGTGGAGGCGAGCAGTACTTC
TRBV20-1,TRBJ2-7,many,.,CSASLPRGSYYEQYF,TGCAGTGCTAGTCTTCCGCGGGGAAGCTACTACGAGCAGTACTTC
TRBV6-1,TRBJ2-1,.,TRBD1,CASTPDRGRGNEQFF,TGTGCCAGCACTCCGGACAGGGGGCGAGGCAATGAGCAGTTCTTC
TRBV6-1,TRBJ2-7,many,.,CASSKTLTRNHGYEQYF,TGTGCCAGCAGTAAGACCCTGACACGGAACCACGGGTACGAGCAGTACTTC
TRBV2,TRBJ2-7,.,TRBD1,CASRSPGTGTHEQYF,TGTGCCAGCAGAAGCCCCGGGACAGGGACCCACGAGCAGTACTTC
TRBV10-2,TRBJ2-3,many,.,CASSGMLSTDTQYF,TGCGCCAGCAGTGGGATGTTATCCACAGATACGCAGTATTTT
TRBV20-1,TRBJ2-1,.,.,CSASSLTVNEQFF,TGCAGTGCTAGTTCCCTTACGGTCAATGAGCAGTTCTTC
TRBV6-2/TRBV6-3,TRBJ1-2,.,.,CASSFDSAGYTF,TGTGCCAGCAGTTTTGACTCCGCCGGCTACACCTTC
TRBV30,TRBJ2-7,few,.,CAWSGGISYEQYF,TGTGCCTGGAGTGGTGGAATTAGCTACGAGCAGTACTTC
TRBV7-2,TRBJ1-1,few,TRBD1,CASSSDRGVTEAFF,TGTGCCAGCAGTTCGGACAGGGGGGTCACTGAAGCTTTCTTT
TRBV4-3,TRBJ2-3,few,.,CASSQEGRPGTDTQYF,TGCGCCAGCAGCCAAGAAGGGAGGCCGGGCACAGATACGCAGTATTTT
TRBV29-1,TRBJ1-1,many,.,CSVGVLNTEAFF,TGCAGCGTTGGGGTGTTGAACACTGAAGCTTTCTTT
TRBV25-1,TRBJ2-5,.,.,CASTNRVHETQYF,TGTGCCAGCACTAACAGGGTGCACGAGACCCAGTACTTC
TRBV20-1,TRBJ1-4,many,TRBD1,CSARDLGRGLDNEKLFF,TGCAGTGCTAGAGATCTCGGCAGGGGGCTTGATAATGAAAAACTGTTTTTT
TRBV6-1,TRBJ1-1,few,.,CASSPNTNTEAFF,TGTGCCAGCAGCCCCAACACGAACACTGAAGCTTTCTTT
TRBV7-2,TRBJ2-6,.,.,CASSLAPVWDISGVNVLTF,TGTGCCAGCAGCTTAGCCCCCGTGTGGGATATCTCTGGGGTCAACGTCCTGACTTTC
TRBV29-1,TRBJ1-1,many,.,CSVEVSGGTEAFF,TGCAGCGTTGAAGTTTCCGGCGGCACTGAAGCTTTCTTT
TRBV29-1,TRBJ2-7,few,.,CSVGSETSYEQYF,TGCAGCGTTGGTAGCGAGACCTCCTACGAGCAGTACTTC
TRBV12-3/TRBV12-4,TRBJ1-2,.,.,CASSSVPNYGYTF,TGTGCCAGCAGTTCCGTTCCTAACTATGGCTACACCTTC
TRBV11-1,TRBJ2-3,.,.,CASGRRQSGAFSTDTQYF,TGTGCCAGCGGGCGGAGACAGTCGGGAGCTTTTAGCACAGATACGCAGTATTTT
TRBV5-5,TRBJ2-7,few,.,CASSSGVSAYEQYF,TGTGCCAGCAGTTCCGGGGTTTCCGCATACGAGCAGTACTTC
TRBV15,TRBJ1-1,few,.,CATSRDPGPLEAFF,TGTGCCACCAGCAGAGATCCAGGTCCTCTTGAAGCTTTCTTT
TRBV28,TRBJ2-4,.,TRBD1,CASSLPIQGSQYF,TGTGCCAGCAGTTTACCTATACAGGGGTCCCAGTACTTC
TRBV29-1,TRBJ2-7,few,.,CSVESGTDYEQYF,TGCAGCGTGGAATCCGGGACCGACTACGAGCAGTACTTC
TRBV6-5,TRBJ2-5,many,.,CASSYSGFQQETQYF,TGTGCCAGCAGTTACTCCGGGTTCCAACAAGAGACCCAGTACTTC
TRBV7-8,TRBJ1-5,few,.,CASSLIRNQPQHF,TGTGCCAGCAGCTTAATTCGTAATCAGCCCCAGCATTTT
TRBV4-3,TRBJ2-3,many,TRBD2,CASSQDVGGASGRTDTQYF,TGCGCCAGCAGCCAAGACGTTGGCGGCGCTAGCGGGAGGACAGATACGCAGTATTTT
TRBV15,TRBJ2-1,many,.,CATSRVPREGVQFF,TGTGCCACCAGCAGAGTACCCCGCGAGGGTGTACAGTTCTTC
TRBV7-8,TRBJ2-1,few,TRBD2,CASSLGDYYNEQFF,TGTGCCAGCAGCTTAGGGGACTACTACAATGAGCAGTTCTTC
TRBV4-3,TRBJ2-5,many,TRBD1,CASSKDRGRETQYF,TGCGCCAGCAGCAAAGACAGGGGCCGAGAGACCCAGTACTTC
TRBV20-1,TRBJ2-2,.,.,CSATTPQEGELFF,TGCAGTGCTACAACACCGCAGGAAGGGGAGCTGTTTTTT
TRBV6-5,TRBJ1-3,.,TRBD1,CASSYSTGTGNTIYF,TGTGCCAGCAGTTACTCGACAGGGACTGGAAACACCATATATTTT
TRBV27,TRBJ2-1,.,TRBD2,CASSFLTSGGYNEQFF,TGTGCCAGCAGTTTCCTAACTAGCGGGGGTTACAATGAGCAGTTCTTC
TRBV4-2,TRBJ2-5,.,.,CASSRREAQETQYF,TGTGCCAGCAGCCGACGGGAAGCCCAAGAGACCCAGTACTTC
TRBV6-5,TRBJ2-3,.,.,CASSYSGWSSTDTQYF,TGTGCCAGCAGTTACTCGGGGTGGTCTAGCACAGATACGCAGTATTTT
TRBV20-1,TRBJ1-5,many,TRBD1,CSARDRTGRNQPQHF,TGCAGTGCTCGGGACAGGACAGGAAGGAACCAGCCCCAGCATTTT
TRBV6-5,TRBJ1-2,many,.,CASSRTVAYGYTF,TGTGCCAGCAGTCGGACAGTAGCCTATGGCTACACCTTC
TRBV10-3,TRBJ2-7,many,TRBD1,CAARGGQGSADEQYF,TGTGCCGCCAGAGGCGGACAGGGGAGTGCGGACGAGCAGTACTTC